The TCR beta chain under discussion was sequenced for a study of T cells in Graves' hyperthyroidism and ophthalmopathy. At the level of the study: At initial diagnosis, before any treatment had begun, peripheral blood was obtained. Findings and caveats of the study: With a median lead of about 6.9 months before onset, the model predicted ophthalmopathy. Blood also showed most of the thyroid clonotypes that were expanded above 0.001.

The CDR3 contains 15 residues. CDR1 SQVTM and CDR2 ANQGSEA come from the germline V gene. V lost 3 bases and J lost 4; bases outside the gene matches: 8. Those patients with uncontrolled infection, other autoimmune disease, pregnancy or lactation were excluded. The investigators amplified TCR beta CDR3 regions from RNA transcripts. A first-round RT-PCR of the TCR CDR3 used the HTBI primer set. TCRdb independently ran MiXCR on the multiplex PCR reads; one entry per CDR3 protein. The sample lists some 600,000 distinct CDR3 sequences; approximately 13% were seen once. This clonotype appeared a few times. Its target is unknown.

V gene TRBV29-1 combines with J gene TRBJ1-2; 10 nucleotides line up with TRBD1. Sequencing was carried out using blood. This clonotype was sampled from a woman aged 25 to 39 with Graves' hyperthyroidism that later progressed to Graves' ophthalmopathy. The CDR3: CSVDVTGDRGYGYTF. CDR3 sequence (DNA): TGCAGCGTTGATGTGACAGGGGACAGGGGCTATGGCTACACCTTC.